This TCR beta chain was identified during a study of blood T cell repertoires in COVID-19 (dated by TCRdb to the early 2020s). Regarding the complete study: Samples from collaborators originated in the United States, Italy and Spain and spanned both the acute and convalescent phases of COVID-19. The material from the prospective study consisted of cDNA or gDNA derived from T cells, B-cell-depleted T cells, or PBMCs. Nearly every sample came with metadata listing a de-identified subject ID, COVID-19 status, age in years and sex. The samples were drawn from two sources: the first 160 participants of the ongoing ImmuneRACE study, and over 950 subjects contributed by 6 global collaborators. The repertoires were released in a freely available public database intended as a resource for research on the immune response to SARS-CoV-2. The dataset comprised deeply sampled blood TCRbeta repertoires from subjects exposed to, actively infected with, or recovered from COVID-19. Where available, HLA class I and class II types were obtained from metadata supplied by the sample provider rather than from assay-based typing.

The CDR3 runs 14 residues from the cysteine to the phenylalanine. Only the CDR3 DNA is retained, 42 bases long and in frame from the first base. The germline V gene (reference sequence) yields LGHDT for CDR1 and YNNKEL for CDR2. V was cut back by 1 base and J by 1 base, leaving a gap of 7 bases between them. The collaborating institutions used their own protocols to collect whole blood in K2EDTA tubes. For TCRbeta analysis, collaborators shipped samples as frozen whole blood, isolated PBMCs, or DNA extracted from either of those sample types. This clone was recorded a few times. The antigen it recognizes is unknown. No much larger clone is present one base from it, and per-base qualities are unavailable. The sample carries other DNA sequences with the same CDR3. Overall study outcomes, separate from this receptor: The amount of clinical and demographic metadata varied by source and participant and was provided uncurated.

TCRbeta CDR3 regions were amplified from genomic DNA by means of the immunoSEQ Assay, a bias-controlled multiplex PCR. The published analysis was carried out like this. The number of nucleated cells in each sample was estimated from the amplification of reference gene primers within the assay. To quantify the absolute abundance of each unique TCRbeta CDR3 rearrangement, sequence reads were collapsed and filtered. For each sample, productive Simpson clonality was calculated as the square root of Simpson's diversity index over productive rearrangements. What TCRdb holds here is the immuneACCESS table cut down to in-frame rearrangements. Part of the clones is not present; checked against another copy, under half of the missing clones reflect an unresolved V gene, and the others are unexplained. D and trimming come from the DNA, and the V and J calls and clone size come from that table. Recorded for this sample are about 220,000 clones; 84% of them occurred a single time. The top ten constitute roughly 8.7% of the sample.

Sample: peripheral blood. This receptor chain uses TRBV3-1 (or the pseudogene TRBV3-2) and TRBJ2-5; TRBD1 could be the D gene, as 5 bases match. The TCR originated in a man between 50 and 59 years old with active or convalescent COVID-19. CDR3 region: CASSQAQGQETQYF. The base sequence is TGTGCCAGCAGCCAAGCGCAGGGCCAAGAGACCCAGTACTTC.